This T cell receptor (beta chain) was sequenced in a study of tumor-infiltrating lymphocytes in primary liver carcinoma. Across the whole study: The study reported T1-T3 N0M0 tumors spanning 4.2 to 10 cm. Samples had roughly 3.65 to 7.5 million productive TCRbeta reads, comparable between tissue types.

With regard to this clonotype: One end of the junction fails to match germline, which may point to a read error.

TCR beta cDNA came from about 450 ng total RNA, primed with a constant-region primer. Employing slightly modified ARM-PCR, three nested multiplex PCR rounds were run, and these gave rise to the TCR beta libraries. A C-beta reverse primer was combined with TRBV1-TRBV30 forward primers in the first two PCR rounds, and each round had roughly 11 cycles. MiXCR was run by TCRdb on the multiplex PCR reads, yielding one entry per CDR3 protein. Seen here are tens of thousands of distinct CDR3 sequences, 70% to 75% observed once, and the top ten hold 25%. The approximately 20-31 mg bulk tissue piece was not sorted before simultaneous RNA and DNA extraction. Germline V gene lookup returns CDR1 SGHAT and CDR2 FQNNGV. CDR3 length: 14 residues.

Material for sequencing was liver tumor tissue from sampling region 2. The subset: tumor region T2, inferior pole. V gene TRBV11-2 combines with J gene TRBJ2-2; D possibly uses TRBD1 or TRBD2 (6 bases each). This clonotype was obtained from a man between 40 and 49 years old with primary liver carcinoma and hepatitis B virus infection. This CDR3 reads CVSSLGIRTGGLFF. CDR3 nucleotide sequence: TGTGTCAGCAGCTTAGGGATCCGGACCGGGGGCCTGTTTTTT.